This T cell receptor beta chain was sequenced for a study of OX40 agonist ivuxolimab in advanced cancers. Profiling relied on immunoSEQ multiplex PCR, and the TCRdb table lists in-frame clones only, not all of them. The sample lists over 45,000 clones; around 89% were seen once. Researchers took blood at baseline, on cycle 4 day 1, and on cycle 7 day 1. The CDR3 spans 14 residues. CDR1 MDHEN and CDR2 SYDVKM come from the germline V gene. With V trimmed by 6 bases and J by 7 bases, 6 bases remained unmatched. This chain links TRBV28 with TRBJ1-5; 10 bases agree with TRBD1. The TCR sequence derives from an adult with an advanced solid tumor such as melanoma, head and neck, liver or kidney cancer. The material sequenced was CD4+ or CD8+ T cells sorted from blood, taken in a trial of the OX40 agonist ivuxolimab. CDR3 loop: CASRGTGEGQPQHF. For the CDR3, the DNA is TGTGCCAGCAGGGGGACAGGGGAAGGCCAGCCCCAGCATTTT. Drawing the rest from reference TRBV28 and TRBJ1-5, the complete variable domain is DVKVTQSSRYLVKRTGEKVFLECVQDMDHENMFWYRQDPGLGLRLIYFSYDVKMKEKGDIPEGYSVSREKKERFSLILESASTNQTSMYLCASRGTGEGQPQHFGDGTRLSIL.